This record concerns one T cell receptor beta chain sequence. Only in-frame clones appear in the TCRdb table, and some are missing; sequencing was by immunoSEQ multiplex PCR. The table has about 73,000 clones, around 84% seen once; the top ten hold about 2.4%. The data originate from a study of OX40 agonist ivuxolimab in advanced cancers. Trimming stripped 2 bases from V and 4 bases from J, with 8 bases between. This CDR3 spans 13 amino acids. The germline CDR1 and CDR2 sequences are MNHEY and SVGAGI. The source material was CD4+ or CD8+ T cells sorted from blood, sampled in a trial of the OX40 agonist ivuxolimab. This chain connects TRBV6-5 to TRBJ1-2; the D gene is possibly TRBD1 (6 bases). The receptor comes from an adult with an advanced solid tumor such as melanoma, head and neck, liver or kidney cancer. CDR3 region: CASSYARGYGYTF. The DNA of the CDR3 is TGTGCCAGCAGTTACGCCAGGGGCTATGGCTACACCTTC.